These 7 T cell receptor beta chains came from one sample sequenced in a study of T cell changes during pregnancy in multiple sclerosis. Here immunoSEQ multiplex PCR was the method, and the copy in TCRdb shows in-frame clones only, minus some. The sample has roughly 100,000 clones; roughly 90% are singletons. The sample consisted of peripheral blood, taken after pregnancy. The receptor source for this set is a female donor with multiple sclerosis, enrolled in a pregnancy study.

The chain is built from TRBV5-1 and TRBJ2-3; 9 bases are a match to TRBD1. The CDR3 is made up of 13 amino acids. The ends lost 7 bases at V and 3 bases at J; junction bases unmatched: 3. CDR1 and CDR2 (germline): SGHRS, YFSETQ. In nucleotides, the CDR3 is TGCGCCAGCGGGGACAGGGTGACAGATACGCAGTATTTT. This gives the protein CASGDRVTDTQYF.

The chain has TRBV28 and TRBJ2-4; a possible D gene is TRBD2 (6 bases). This CDR3 has 18 residues. Trimming left V 10 bases short and J 1 base short, with 26 bases between. CDR1 and CDR2 from the germline V gene are MDHEN and SYDVKM. In DNA form, the CDR3 reads TGTGCCACCGCGTGGGGGGTTACTGGGGTCGCTGCCAAAAACATTCAGTACTTC. It translates to CATAWGVTGVAAKNIQYF.

The chain recombines TRBV5-6 with TRBJ2-5; D is perhaps TRBD2 (6 bases). The tail of the sequence fits TRBJ2-7 better, so the J call may be wrong. Germline V gene lookup returns CDR1 SGHDT and CDR2 YYEEEE. The length of the CDR3 is 15 residues. CDR3 protein: CASSFQAGLSYEQYF. CDR3 bases: TGTGCCAGCAGCTTCCAAGCGGGCCTCTCCTACGAGCAGTACTTC.

The chain employs TRBV7-9 and TRBJ1-2; no clear D gene. The germline V and J ends were trimmed by 1 base and 6 bases, with 9 bases remaining between them. Germline CDR1 SEHNR, CDR2 FQNEAQ (reference sequence). The length of the CDR3 is 13 residues. The CDR3: CASSLVTSNGYTF. CDR3 DNA sequence: TGTGCCAGCAGCTTAGTTACGAGTAATGGCTACACCTTC.

J is TRBJ2-2 and V is TRBV30; the D gene is possibly TRBD2 (6 bases). Trimming removed 2 bases from V and 5 bases from J, with 12 bases in between. The CDR3 consists of 14 residues. Germline CDR1 GTSNPN, CDR2 SVGIG (reference sequence). The CDR3 DNA reads as TGTGCCTGGAGTCTGGGACTTGAGACCGGGGAGCTGTTTTTT. Translation: CAWSLGLETGELFF.

V is TRBV29-1 and J is TRBJ2-1, with TRBD1 identical over 7 bases. The CDR3 extends over 15 amino acids. The germline V gene encodes CDR1 SQVTM and CDR2 ANQGSEA. Trimming cost V 4 bases and J 4 bases; bases outside gene matches: 10. For the CDR3, the DNA is TGCAGCGTTGTGAGGGGGCAGGGGGAATACAATGAGCAGTTCTTC. Its translation: CSVVRGQGEYNEQFF.

A single count supports this clone. The V gene is TRBV11-2, the J gene TRBJ2-7; 10 bases are shared with TRBD2. V was pared by 1 base and J by 7 bases, with 7 bases of the junction left unmatched. The germline V gene has CDR1 SGHAT and CDR2 FQNNGV. There are 15 residues in the CDR3. CDR3 coding DNA: TGTGCCAGCAGCTTAGGAGCGGGAGGGCCTCAAGAGCAGTACTTC. It specifies CASSLGAGGPQEQYF.